The entry below gives a single T cell receptor (beta chain) sequence along with its context. The antigen is not known. TCRdb redid the calling of the 5' RACE reads with MiXCR, one entry per CDR3 protein. Of fewer than 650,000 distinct CDR3 sequences detected, about 13% appear once; the ten largest clones hold about 6.5%. The sample originates from a study of CD8 T cells in ankylosing spondylitis. Notes on the study in general: Seemingly distinctive of ankylosing spondylitis blood was a TCR beta motif formed by eight highly homologous variants.

Germline CDR1 and CDR2: MNHNS and SASEGT. Trimming took off 3 bases at V and 6 bases at J, with 11 bases between the two ends. The length of the CDR3 is 14 residues. The sequencing input was blood, either unsorted or a sorted T cell fraction (not recorded which). The rearrangement links TRBV6-1 to TRBJ2-2; D gene ambiguous. The source is a male donor with ankylosing spondylitis. The CDR3: CASSENGEAGELFF. The CDR3, as DNA: TGTGCCAGCAGTGAGAATGGGGAAGCCGGGGAGCTGTTTTTT.